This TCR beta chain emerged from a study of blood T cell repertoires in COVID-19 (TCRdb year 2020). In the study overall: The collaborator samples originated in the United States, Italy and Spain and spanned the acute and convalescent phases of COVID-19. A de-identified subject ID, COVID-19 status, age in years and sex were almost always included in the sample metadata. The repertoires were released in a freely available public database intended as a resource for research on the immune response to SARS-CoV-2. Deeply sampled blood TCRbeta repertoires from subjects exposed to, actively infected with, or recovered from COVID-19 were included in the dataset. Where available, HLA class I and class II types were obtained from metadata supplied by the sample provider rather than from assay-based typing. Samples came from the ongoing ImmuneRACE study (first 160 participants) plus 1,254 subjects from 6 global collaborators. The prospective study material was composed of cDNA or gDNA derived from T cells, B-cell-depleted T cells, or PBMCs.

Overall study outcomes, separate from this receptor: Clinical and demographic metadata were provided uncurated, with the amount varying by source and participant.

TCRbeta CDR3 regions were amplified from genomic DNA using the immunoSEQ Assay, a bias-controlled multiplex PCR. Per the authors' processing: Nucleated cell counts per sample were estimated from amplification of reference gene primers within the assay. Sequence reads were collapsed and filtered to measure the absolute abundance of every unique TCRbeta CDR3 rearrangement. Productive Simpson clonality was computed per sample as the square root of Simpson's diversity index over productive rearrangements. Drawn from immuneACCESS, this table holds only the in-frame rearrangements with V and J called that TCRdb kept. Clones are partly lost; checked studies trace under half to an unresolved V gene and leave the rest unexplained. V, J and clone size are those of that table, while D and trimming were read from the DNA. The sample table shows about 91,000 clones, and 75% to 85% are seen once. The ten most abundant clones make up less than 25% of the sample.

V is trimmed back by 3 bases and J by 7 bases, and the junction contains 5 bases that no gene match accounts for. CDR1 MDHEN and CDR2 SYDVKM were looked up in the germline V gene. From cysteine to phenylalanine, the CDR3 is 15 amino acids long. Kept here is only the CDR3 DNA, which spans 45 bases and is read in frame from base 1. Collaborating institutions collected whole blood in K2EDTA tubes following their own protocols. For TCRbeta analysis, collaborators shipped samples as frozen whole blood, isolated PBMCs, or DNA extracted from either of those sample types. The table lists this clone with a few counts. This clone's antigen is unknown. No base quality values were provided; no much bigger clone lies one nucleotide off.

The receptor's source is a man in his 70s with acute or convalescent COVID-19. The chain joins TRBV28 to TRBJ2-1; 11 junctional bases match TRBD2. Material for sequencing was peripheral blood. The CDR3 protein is CASSFGLAGGNEQFF. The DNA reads TGTGCCAGCAGTTTCGGACTAGCGGGTGGGAATGAGCAGTTCTTC. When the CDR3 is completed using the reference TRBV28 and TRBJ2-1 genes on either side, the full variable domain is DVKVTQSSRYLVKRTGEKVFLECVQDMDHENMFWYRQDPGLGLRLIYFSYDVKMKEKGDIPEGYSVSREKKERFSLILESASTNQTSMYLCASSFGLAGGNEQFFGPGTRLTVL.